A single T cell receptor (beta chain) is shown here with its context. This clone was detected once. This receptor's antigen is unknown. No base qualities exist here, and no much larger clone lies one base off it. These data belong to a study of cytomegalovirus exposure and HLA in healthy donors (dated by TCRdb to 2017 to 2019). As for the study more broadly: According to an earlier analysis of 587 of the donors, about 179 million T cells yielded some 120 million unique TCR beta sequences and about 300 Gb of sequence data. An early release covering about 600 HLA-typed donors comprised 250 to 350 gigabases of sequencing data and roughly 85 million unique TCR sequences. Among the approximately 400 genotyped donors, approximately 81% belonged to the genetic ancestry cluster associated with self-reported Caucasian donors. The study aimed to test whether signatures of past pathogen exposure could be identified by cataloging public T cell receptors. The T cell repertoires of 670 or so subjects were profiled by immunosequencing and related to cytomegalovirus serostatus. In addition to the first cohort of 666 subjects, a separate validation cohort of 100 to 150 different subjects was used. High-throughput TCR immunosequencing, statistical association of individual TCRs with disease status, and machine learning were combined to predict cytomegalovirus infection status. A later analysis re-analyzed previously published TCR beta repertoires from several hundred donors and added high-resolution HLA genotyping to study TCR occurrence patterns. In the later analysis, no new phenotypic data were used to find candidate immune exposures; instead, reliance was placed on TCR beta sequences and their occurrence across donors. To decide whether each TCR beta V gene segment behaved as functional or pseudogenic, an earlier analysis of approximately 590 of the donors relied on high-throughput TCR beta sequencing. Donor age, sex, ethnicity and CMV serostatus were collected together with the repertoire data. A later genetic analysis took genome-wide SNP genotypes for about 55% of the roughly 670 donors and used that subset as a discovery cohort. Every discovery cohort repertoire had been produced on one sequencing platform. Both class I and class II loci were covered by HLA typing, at four-digit resolution. The number of typed donors differed by locus: about 620-630 for A, B, C, DRB1 and DQB1; approximately 540 for DQA1; some 590 for DPA1; and roughly 490 for DPB1. Because of strong linkage in the cohort, roughly five DR-DQ haplotypes were treated as single units for association and clustering. Among approximately 370 genotyped donors of the cohort, an average of about 220,000 unique TCR beta nucleotide sequences was sequenced per donor, of which about 19% were non-productive. What the study reported, not specific to this receptor: Cytomegalovirus status was reported to be diagnosed by the classifier with high specificity and sensitivity in both the original and validation cohorts. An earlier analysis of approximately 540 of the donors showed that most TCR beta V segments appeared in productive rearrangements either about 87% or about 30% of the time, which broadly matched IMGT annotations. Some IMGT-functional V segments, including TRBV6-2 and TRBV6-3, could not be told apart with the 87-base-pair reads, so those segments were excluded. According to the authors, the approach could potentially be generalized to other disease states and immunological phenotypes. A later genetic analysis associated a missense DCLRE1C variant with V-gene and J-gene trimming of TCR beta chains, and an independent cohort replicated the association. At a false discovery rate of 0.05, a later analysis linked 16,000 or so TCR beta sequences to specific HLA alleles. Only TCR beta chains were sequenced in this cohort, and the absence of alpha or paired-chain data limited detectable features. While some public TCRs were present in many individuals, most TCR sequences turned up only very rarely across donors. A few of the identified cytomegalovirus-associated TCR beta chains were confirmed in vitro to be specific for cytomegalovirus antigens. The sequencing pipeline was judged likely to have produced a cluster of highly shared sequence variants as a technical artifact. Fewer than 20 rarely observed V segments, including chromosome 9 orphons, were excluded from the earlier analysis of about 610 of the donors because counts were too low. Because HLA typing was missing for some donors at each locus, association tests included only the typed subset. Roughly uniform sequencing depth across donors was assumed in presence/absence analyses, although this assumption may not hold. A later genetic analysis reported fewer N-insertions in productive TCRs among donors in an Asian-associated ancestry cluster than the roughly 620-donor mean. Linkage disequilibrium might explain the correlated functional status among segregating V segments, but an unknown experimental factor could not be ruled out. A further reported finding was that TCR beta sequences accurately predicted the HLA-A and HLA-B alleles for most subjects in the first cohort. A total of 150 or so TCR beta chains were listed by the study as associated with cytomegalovirus. A later analysis found that most CMV-associated TCR beta chains appeared HLA-restricted, with HLA associations seemingly driven largely by CMV exposure. CMV serostatus was the only immune exposure information available for the cohort. A later analysis reported that several top co-occurrence clusters appeared linked to parvovirus B19, influenza, CMV and Epstein-Barr virus. When HLA alleles, especially DR and DQ, strongly co-occurred, attributing TCR associations to individual alleles was difficult. In a later analysis, HLA-associated TCR beta chains were found to be more clonally expanded and to have lower generation probabilities than equally common non-associated chains. A later analysis found that TCR association rates varied across HLA loci, with DRB1 alleles showing the most associated TCRs and HLA-C alleles the fewest.

From cysteine to phenylalanine, the CDR3 is 18 amino acids long. The entry retains the CDR3 DNA only, 54 bases that are in frame from base 1. V and J lose 2 bases and 0 bases, and a span of 18 bases separates them. The germline V gene (reference sequence) provides CDR1 SGHNT and CDR2 YYREEE. The method behind the library was the immunoSEQ multiplex PCR assay. For the multiplex PCR, a mixture combining 60 forward primers for TCR Vbeta segments and 13 reverse primers for TCR Jbeta segments was used. The CDR3 region of rearranged TCR beta genes was amplified from genomic DNA by a multiplex PCR assay. The amplified TCR beta libraries were sequenced on the Illumina HiSeq System as 87-base-pair reads. Concerning the study's data processing: Across the 700 or so repertoires, a later analysis counted some 81 million unique TCR beta chains, 9.5 million to 12 million of which were shared by at least two donors. To remove PCR and sequencing errors, raw reads were error-corrected and collapsed into unique sequences using a nearest-neighbor algorithm that merged closely related sequences. Alignment of CDR3 sequences to IMGT reference sequences was used to assign V, D and J gene segments. Each retained sequence needed at least a six-nucleotide match to both a V gene segment and a J gene segment. A rearrangement counted as productive if the CDR3 had no stop codons and remained in frame with V and J, and every other rearrangement counted as non-productive. CDR3 was defined according to IMGT convention as the region running from the second conserved V-encoded cysteine to the conserved J-encoded phenylalanine. The earlier analysis of 500 to 650 of the donors excluded any sequence lacking an unambiguous match to a single V gene segment. In an earlier analysis of approximately 560 of the donors, a V segment was called functional when productive rearrangements were above 56.7%, and segregating when the standard deviation between donors exceeded 5%. To diagnose cytomegalovirus status from the catalog of TCR beta chain sequences, a statistical classification framework was built. In a later analysis, V and J genes were assigned by comparing TCR nucleotide sequences against IMGT/GENE-DB human TR gene sequences. Using the TCRdist pipeline, a later analysis assigned CDR3 sequences along with most-parsimonious VDJ recombination scenarios. A later analysis defined each TCR beta chain by its CDR3 amino acid sequence plus V-gene family, and excluded reads lacking a unique V-gene family. To address suspected cross-contamination and a sequencing artifact, a later analysis removed some 620 highly shared, low-generation-probability nucleotide sequences. A later analysis calculated a clonal expansion index for each public chain from normalized within-repertoire ranks of inferred template counts. In a later analysis, generation probabilities were computed using a VDJ recombination model fitted to out-of-frame rearrangements, and the results were checked against IGoR. In a later analysis, hypergeometric tests were used to score TCR-TCR, TCR-HLA and TCR-CMV co-occurrence, with a repertoire-size bias correction applied to TCR pairs. In a later analysis, false discovery rates were estimated by permuting HLA or CMV assignments 20 times. In a later analysis, co-occurring TCRs were grouped with DBSCAN, and TCRdist sequence similarity was added when clustering was performed within HLA-allele-positive subsets. For co-occurrence clustering, repertoires with fewer than 30,000 or more than 120,000 public chains were excluded, along with about five repertoires with anomalous nucleotide sharing. TCRdb provides this immuneACCESS table in a form limited to in-frame rearrangements. Some clones are lacking; in checked studies, under half of them reflect an unresolved V gene, and why the rest are absent is not known. V, J and clone size were drawn from that table, and D and trimming were deduced from the DNA. This sample gives 90,000 to 120,000 clones in total; 70% to 80% of them show up just once. Over 4% of the sample is held by the ten biggest clonotypes.

The cohort consisted of 600 to 700 healthy bone marrow donors. All cohort members were sampled while nominally healthy, although unrecorded immune exposures were likely present. The donor tested CMV seropositive, placing the donor among the 250 to 350 seropositive members of the cohort. A peripheral blood sample was provided by each donor, and peripheral blood mononuclear cells were used for TCR beta sequencing. The Qiagen DNeasy Blood Extraction Kit was used to extract genomic DNA from the blood cell samples. This TCR was sampled from a female donor in good health and CMV-seropositive. The sequenced sample was PBMCs. The chain joins TRBV5-4 to TRBJ1-3; a weak D assignment points to TRBD1 (6 bases agree). The encoded CDR3 is CASSFFQGQAYSGNTIYF. The DNA reads as follows: TGTGCCAGCAGCTTTTTTCAGGGACAAGCTTACTCTGGAAACACCATATATTTT.